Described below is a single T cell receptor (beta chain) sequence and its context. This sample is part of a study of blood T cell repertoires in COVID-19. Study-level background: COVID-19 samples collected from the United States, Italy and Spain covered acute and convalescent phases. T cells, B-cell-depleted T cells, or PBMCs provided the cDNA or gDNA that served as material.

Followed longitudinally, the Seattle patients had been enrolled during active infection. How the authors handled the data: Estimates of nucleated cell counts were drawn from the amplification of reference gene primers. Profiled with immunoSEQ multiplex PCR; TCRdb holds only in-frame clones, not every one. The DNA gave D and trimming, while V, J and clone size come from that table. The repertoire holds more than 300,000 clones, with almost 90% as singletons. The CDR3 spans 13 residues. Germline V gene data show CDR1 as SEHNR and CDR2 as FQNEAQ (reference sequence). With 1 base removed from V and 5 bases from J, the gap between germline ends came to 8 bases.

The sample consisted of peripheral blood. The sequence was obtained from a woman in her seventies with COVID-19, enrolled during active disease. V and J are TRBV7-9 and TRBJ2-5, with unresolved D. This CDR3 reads CASSLGRMETQYF. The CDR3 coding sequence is TGTGCCAGCAGCTTAGGCAGGATGGAGACCCAGTACTTC.